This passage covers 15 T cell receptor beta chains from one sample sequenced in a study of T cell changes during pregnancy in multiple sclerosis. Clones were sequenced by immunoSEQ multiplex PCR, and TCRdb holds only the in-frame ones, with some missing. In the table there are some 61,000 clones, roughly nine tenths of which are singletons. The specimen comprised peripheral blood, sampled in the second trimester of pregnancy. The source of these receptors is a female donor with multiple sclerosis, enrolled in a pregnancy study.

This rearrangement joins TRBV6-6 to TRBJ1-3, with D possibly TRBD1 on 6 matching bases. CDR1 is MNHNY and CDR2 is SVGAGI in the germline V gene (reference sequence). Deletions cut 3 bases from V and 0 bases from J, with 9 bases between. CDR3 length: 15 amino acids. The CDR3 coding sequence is TGTGCCAGCAGTTATCAGGGGAGCTCTGGAAACACCATATATTTT. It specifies CASSYQGSSGNTIYF.

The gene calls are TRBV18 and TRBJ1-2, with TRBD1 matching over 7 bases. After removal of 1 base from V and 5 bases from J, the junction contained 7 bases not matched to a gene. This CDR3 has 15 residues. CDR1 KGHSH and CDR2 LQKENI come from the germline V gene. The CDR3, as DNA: TGTGCCAGCTCACCACGTGTTGACAGGGTATATGGCTACACCTTC. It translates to CASSPRVDRVYGYTF.

CDR3 in DNA: TGTGCCAGCAGCGTTGGTAAGACAGGGAATAATTCACCCCTCCACTTT. Protein sequence: CASSVGKTGNNSPLHF. V gene TRBV2 combines with J gene TRBJ1-6; 7 nucleotides line up with TRBD1. CDR3 length equals 16 residues. Germline assignment: CDR1 SNHLY and CDR2 FYNNEI. J was trimmed by 5 bases and V by 6 bases; bases with no gene match: 10.

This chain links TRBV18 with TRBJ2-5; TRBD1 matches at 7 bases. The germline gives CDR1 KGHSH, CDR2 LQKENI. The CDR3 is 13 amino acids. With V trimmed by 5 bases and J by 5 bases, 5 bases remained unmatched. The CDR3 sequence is CASSSTGAETQYF. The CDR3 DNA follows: TGTGCCAGCTCATCAACAGGGGCGGAGACCCAGTACTTC.

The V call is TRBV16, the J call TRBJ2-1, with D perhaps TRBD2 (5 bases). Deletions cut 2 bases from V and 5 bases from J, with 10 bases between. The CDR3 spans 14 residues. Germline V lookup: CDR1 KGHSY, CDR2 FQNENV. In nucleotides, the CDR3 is TGTGCCAGCAGCCAACAGCTCGGGAACAATGAGCAGTTCTTC. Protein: CASSQQLGNNEQFF.

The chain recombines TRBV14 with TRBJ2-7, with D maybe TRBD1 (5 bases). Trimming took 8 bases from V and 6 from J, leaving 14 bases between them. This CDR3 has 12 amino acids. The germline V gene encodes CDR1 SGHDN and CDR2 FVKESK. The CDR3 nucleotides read TGTGCCAGCGGCTCCTCAGGGCCCGAGCAGTACTTC. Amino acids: CASGSSGPEQYF.

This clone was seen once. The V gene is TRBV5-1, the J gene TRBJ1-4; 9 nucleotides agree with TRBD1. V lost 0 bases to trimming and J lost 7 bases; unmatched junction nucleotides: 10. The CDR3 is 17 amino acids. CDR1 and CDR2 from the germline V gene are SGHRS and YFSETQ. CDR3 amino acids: CASSLGTGGHMGEKLFF. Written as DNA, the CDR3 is TGCGCCAGCAGCTTGGGTACAGGGGGCCACATGGGTGAAAAACTGTTTTTT.

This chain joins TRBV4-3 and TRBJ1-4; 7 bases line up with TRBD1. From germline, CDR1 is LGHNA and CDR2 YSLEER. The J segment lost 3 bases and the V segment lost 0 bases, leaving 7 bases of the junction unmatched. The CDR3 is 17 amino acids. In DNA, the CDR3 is TGCGCCAGCAGCCAAGATTTGAGGGGGCGGGCTAATGAAAAACTGTTTTTT. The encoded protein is CASSQDLRGRANEKLFF.

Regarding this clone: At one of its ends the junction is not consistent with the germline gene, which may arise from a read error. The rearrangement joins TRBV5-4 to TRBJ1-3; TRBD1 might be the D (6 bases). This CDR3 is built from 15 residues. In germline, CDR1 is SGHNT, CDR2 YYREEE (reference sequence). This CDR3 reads CASSLWNRDGSTIYF. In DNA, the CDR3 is TGTGCCAGCAGCTTGTGGAACAGGGATGGAAGCACCATATATTTT.

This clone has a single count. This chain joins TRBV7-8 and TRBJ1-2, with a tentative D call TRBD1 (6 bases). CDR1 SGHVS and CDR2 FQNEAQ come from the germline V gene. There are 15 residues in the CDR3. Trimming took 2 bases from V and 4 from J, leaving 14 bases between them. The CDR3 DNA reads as TGTGCCAGCAGCTTATCCTCAGGGGCCCCCTATGGCTACACCTTC. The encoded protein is CASSLSSGAPYGYTF.

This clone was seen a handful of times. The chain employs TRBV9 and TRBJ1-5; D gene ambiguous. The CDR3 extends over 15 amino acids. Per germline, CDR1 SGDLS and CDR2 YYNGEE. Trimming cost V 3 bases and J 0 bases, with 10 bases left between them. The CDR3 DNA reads TGTGCCAGCAGCGACGGGAAGGATAGCAATCAGCCCCAGCATTTT. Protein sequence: CASSDGKDSNQPQHF.

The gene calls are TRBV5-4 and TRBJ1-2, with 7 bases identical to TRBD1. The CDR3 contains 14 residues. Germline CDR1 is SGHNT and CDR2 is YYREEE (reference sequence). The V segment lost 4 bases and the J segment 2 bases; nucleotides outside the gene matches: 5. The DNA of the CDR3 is TGTGCCAGCAGCAAAGGGGACAGAAACTATGGCTACACCTTC. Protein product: CASSKGDRNYGYTF.

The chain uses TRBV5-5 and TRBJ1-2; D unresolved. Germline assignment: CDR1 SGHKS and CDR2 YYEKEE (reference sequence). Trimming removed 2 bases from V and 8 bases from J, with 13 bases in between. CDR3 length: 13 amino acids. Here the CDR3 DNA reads TGTGCCAGCAGCTTTCGGGAGAGATGGGGCTACACCTTC. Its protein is CASSFRERWGYTF.

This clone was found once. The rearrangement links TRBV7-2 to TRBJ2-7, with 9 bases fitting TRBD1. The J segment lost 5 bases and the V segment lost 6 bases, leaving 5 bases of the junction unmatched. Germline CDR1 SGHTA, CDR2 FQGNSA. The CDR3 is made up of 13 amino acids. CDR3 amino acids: CASRLDRGDEQYF. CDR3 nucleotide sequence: TGTGCCAGCAGACTCGACAGGGGGGACGAGCAGTACTTC. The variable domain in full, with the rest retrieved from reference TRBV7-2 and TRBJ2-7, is GAGVSQSPSNKVTEKGKDVELRCDPISGHTALYWYRQSLGQGLEFLIYFQGNSAPDKSGLPSDRFSAERTGGSVSTLTIQRTQQEDSAVYLCASRLDRGDEQYFGPGTRLTVT.

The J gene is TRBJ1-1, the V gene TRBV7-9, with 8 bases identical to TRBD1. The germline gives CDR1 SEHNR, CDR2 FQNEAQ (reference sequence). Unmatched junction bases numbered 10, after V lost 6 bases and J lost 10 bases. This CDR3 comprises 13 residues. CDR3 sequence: CASSLQGEFGAFF. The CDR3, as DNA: TGTGCCAGCAGTTTACAGGGGGAGTTCGGAGCTTTCTTT.